The 19 T cell receptor beta chains given below trace back to one sample, sequenced in a study of T cells after yellow fever vaccination. TCRdb itself ran the 5' RACE reads through MiXCR, one entry per CDR3 protein. The sample yields 200,000 to 300,000 distinct CDR3 sequences, 13% seen once. This specimen consisted of CD4+ T cells sorted from PBMCs, obtained 45 days after the yellow fever booster vaccination. The origin of the receptors is a man aged 25 to 40 who received the YFV17D yellow fever vaccine.

This clonotype has only a few counts. This chain connects TRBV20-1 to TRBJ1-6; tentatively, D is TRBD1 (6 bases). There are 17 residues in the CDR3. Germline V gene lookup returns CDR1 DFQATT and CDR2 SNEGSKA (reference sequence). Trimming removed 0 bases from V and 2 bases from J, with 14 bases in between. The CDR3 bases are TGCAGTGCTAGAGATTCGGGGGGGGCCACCTATAATTCACCCCTCCACTTT. This codes for CSARDSGGATYNSPLHF.

The chain uses TRBV6-6 and TRBJ2-7; D is unclear. Germline CDR1 MNHNY, CDR2 SVGAGI (reference sequence). The CDR3 has 12 amino acids. With 5 bases removed from V and 3 bases from J, the gap between germline ends came to 8 bases. As DNA, the CDR3 is TGTGCCAGCAGTCCGAGAAACTACGAGCAGTACTTC. It translates to CASSPRNYEQYF.

The genes are TRBV4-3 and TRBJ2-1; possibly TRBD2 for D (5 bases). V was trimmed by 2 bases and J by 1 base, leaving 12 bases between them. The CDR3 spans 16 residues. Germline lookup yields CDR1 LGHNA and CDR2 YSLEER. The CDR3 here is CASSQNIAFSYNEQFF. DNA of the CDR3: TGCGCCAGCAGCCAAAATATAGCGTTTTCCTACAATGAGCAGTTCTTC.

This clonotype was observed a few times. The V and J genes are TRBV4-3 and TRBJ2-7; TRBD2 might be the D (5 bases). Looked up from germline, CDR1 is LGHNA and CDR2 is YSLEER. This CDR3 contains 14 residues. Trimming left V 0 bases short and J 6 bases short, with 12 bases between. The CDR3 loop reads CASSQDLLGLEQYF. For the CDR3, the DNA is TGCGCCAGCAGCCAAGATCTTCTTGGACTCGAGCAGTACTTC.

V gene TRBV3-1 combines with J gene TRBJ2-3; 8 bases align to TRBD2. Germline lookup yields CDR1 LGHDT and CDR2 YNNKEL (reference sequence). Germline trimming cut 2 bases from V and 4 bases from J; bases unmatched to any gene: 5. CDR3 length: 15 residues. The CDR3 coding sequence is TGTGCCAGCAGCCAAAACAGCGGGAGAGCAGATACGCAGTATTTT. Its protein product is CASSQNSGRADTQYF.

The sample holds a few counts of this clonotype. This chain links TRBV6-5 with TRBJ2-3; D is undetermined. This CDR3 comprises 16 residues. Germline CDR1 and CDR2: MNHEY and SVGAGI. V was trimmed by 2 bases and J by 4 bases, leaving 16 bases between them. The CDR3, as DNA: TGTGCCAGCAGTTACACCATCCCGACGGGCGCAGATACGCAGTATTTT. Residues: CASSYTIPTGADTQYF.

This rearrangement joins TRBV6-5 to TRBJ2-1, with TRBD2 matching over 11 bases. Germline V gene lookup returns CDR1 MNHEY and CDR2 SVGAGI. CDR3 size: 14 residues. J was trimmed by 8 bases and V by 5 bases; bases with no gene match: 5. CDR3 loop: CASSTSGGPHEQFF. CDR3 nucleotide sequence: TGTGCCAGCAGTACTAGCGGGGGACCCCATGAGCAGTTCTTC.

There are a few counts of this clonotype. The CDR3 DNA follows: TGCAGCGTGGCCCGGACAGGGGACGAGCAGTACTTC. This translates into CSVARTGDEQYF. V is TRBV29-1 and J is TRBJ2-7; 9 nucleotides align to TRBD1. The CDR3 is 12 residues long. CDR1 and CDR2 from the germline V gene are SQVTM and ANQGSEA. V lost 6 bases and J lost 5; bases outside the gene matches: 5.

This clonotype was seen once. The chain joins TRBV20-1 to TRBJ1-5; 8 bases are a match to TRBD1. There are 18 residues in the CDR3. Trimming at V came to 3 bases and at J to 1 base, leaving 14 bases not matched to a gene. Per germline, CDR1 DFQATT and CDR2 SNEGSKA (reference sequence). CDR3 region: CSASYDRGNVLSNQPQHF. CDR3 nucleotides: TGCAGTGCTAGTTACGACAGGGGAAATGTTCTCAGCAATCAGCCCCAGCATTTT.

In this sample, this clonotype turned up many times. The chain links TRBV28 to TRBJ2-2, with D hard to call. Looked up from germline, CDR1 is MDHEN and CDR2 is SYDVKM. CDR3 length: 12 residues. Between the trimmed V and J ends, which lost 6 bases and 3 bases, there was a span of 5 bases. DNA of the CDR3: TGTGCCAGCAGCTCTTACACCGGGGAGCTGTTTTTT. This sequence encodes CASSSYTGELFF.

This clonotype was found a few times. The chain carries TRBV7-8 and TRBJ2-5, with a tentative D call TRBD1 (6 bases). V was cut by 7 bases and J by 4 bases, with 13 bases left in between. This CDR3 comprises 13 residues. Per the germline V gene, CDR1 is SGHVS and CDR2 is FQNEAQ. In nucleotides, the CDR3 is TGTGCCAGCACCTTCGGCAGGGGAGAGACCCAGTACTTC. Translated: CASTFGRGETQYF.

The chain employs TRBV5-1 and TRBJ2-1, with 7 nucleotides matching TRBD2. The CDR3 is made up of 15 amino acids. The trim removed 0 bases at V and 10 bases at J, leaving 10 bases unmatched. The germline V gene encodes CDR1 SGHRS and CDR2 YFSETQ. In DNA, the CDR3 is TGCGCCAGCAGCTTGGCCGCGGCTAGCGGCAAGGAGCAGTTCTTC. Translating gives CASSLAAASGKEQFF.

The chain carries TRBV10-3 and TRBJ2-7; D possibly uses TRBD1 or TRBD2 (5 bases each). CDR3 length: 12 amino acids. V was shortened by 8 bases and J by 3 bases, with 11 bases between the two germline ends. CDR1 is ENHRY and CDR2 is SYGVKD in the germline V gene. The CDR3 region is CAIAGTSYEQYF. CDR3 in DNA: TGTGCCATCGCAGGGACGAGCTACGAGCAGTACTTC.

This clonotype was observed a handful of times. V usage is TRBV20-1 and J usage is TRBJ2-3; the D is unclear. V lost 3 bases, J lost 3 bases, and 13 bases lay in between. The CDR3 runs 14 residues. Germline CDR1 and CDR2: DFQATT and SNEGSKA (reference sequence). DNA of the CDR3: TGCAGTGCTAGTCTCGCGGAGCGAACAGATACGCAGTATTTT. Translated, it gives CSASLAERTDTQYF.

This clonotype was found a few times. The V call is TRBV24-1, the J call TRBJ2-3; 13 bases match TRBD2. CDR1 and CDR2 (germline): KGHDR, SFDVKD. The CDR3 has 17 amino acids. V lost 4 bases to trimming and J lost 5 bases; unmatched junction nucleotides: 8. The CDR3 region is CATSELGTSGAIDTQYF. The CDR3 nucleotides read TGTGCCACCAGTGAACTAGGGACTAGCGGGGCTATAGATACGCAGTATTTT.

The sample holds a few counts of this clonotype. J is TRBJ2-6 and V is TRBV7-3; unclear D gene. Per the germline V gene, CDR1 is SGHTA and CDR2 is FQGTGA. Trimming removed 5 bases from V and 2 bases from J, with 7 bases in between. The CDR3 covers 14 residues. CDR3 amino acids: CASSSRAGANVLTF. The CDR3 DNA is TGTGCCAGCAGCAGCCGGGCTGGGGCCAACGTCCTGACTTTC.

The J gene is TRBJ2-5, the V gene TRBV12-3 or TRBV12-4, with D unresolved. The CDR3 runs to 13 residues. Trimming removed 6 bases from V and 2 bases from J, with 10 bases in between. The CDR3: CASSSTVQETQYF. In nucleotides, the CDR3 is TGTGCCAGCAGCTCCACAGTTCAAGAGACCCAGTACTTC.

This clonotype was observed a few times. The V and J genes are TRBV10-2 and TRBJ2-3; 8 bases line up with TRBD2. After removal of 11 bases from V and 2 bases from J, the junction contained 12 bases not matched to a gene. Germline CDR1 is WSHSY and CDR2 is SAAADI. The CDR3 totals 15 residues. CDR3 bases: TGCGCCGGAACCCGGGGGGGTCCCCCCACAGATACGCAGTATTTT. This encodes CAGTRGGPPTDTQYF.

This clonotype was seen a few times. CDR3 protein: CASSPPVGTSSYEQYF. In DNA, the CDR3 is TGTGCCAGCTCACCACCGGTGGGCACCTCCTCCTACGAGCAGTACTTC. V is TRBV18 and J is TRBJ2-7; D remains unclear. V gave up 0 bases and J gave up 0 bases, with 12 bases separating them. From germline, CDR1 is KGHSH and CDR2 LQKENI. This CDR3 is 16 amino acids long.